This paragraph reports one T cell receptor (beta chain). The antigen is not known. This specimen belongs to a study of cytomegalovirus exposure and HLA in healthy donors. Germline-derived CDR1 and CDR2 are MGHRA and YSYEKL. The CDR3 is 14 amino acids. After removal of 5 bases from V and 5 bases from J, the junction contained 8 bases not matched to a gene. Broader study findings: In vitro, three CMV-associated chains proved specific for CMV antigens. Usually a TCR sequence was rare, but some public TCRs were found in many donors. Reports showed the classifier diagnosing cytomegalovirus status with high specificity and sensitivity.

A 120-subject validation cohort, separate from the approximately 690-subject first cohort, supplied the donors. This table comes from immunoSEQ multiplex PCR, and its TCRdb copy is limited to in-frame clones, with some not included. The sample has more than 95,000 clones; about nine tenths are singletons. This rearrangement joins TRBV4-1 to TRBJ2-5, with 7 positions matching TRBD1. The clonotype was recovered from a woman in her late teens or twenties in good health and CMV-seronegative. The sample taken for sequencing was PBMCs. This CDR3 reads CASSGGTGVETQYF. CDR3 DNA sequence: TGCGCCAGCAGCGGCGGTACAGGGGTGGAGACCCAGTACTTC.